The 12 T cell receptor beta chains reported below all come from one sample, sequenced in a study of T-cell reconstitution after alpha-beta-depleted transplantation in children. Library preparation (for TCRbeta) was performed with unique molecular identifiers. TCRdb fed the PCR reads into MiXCR, producing one record per CDR3 protein. The sample comprises 45,000 to 60,000 distinct CDR3 sequences, about 50% of which are singletons, and under 40% rests with the top ten. The sequencing here drew on peripheral blood, taken before TCRalphabeta/CD19-depleted stem cell transplant. These receptors were obtained from a boy less than two years old with SCID, due to receive a stem cell transplant.

V gene TRBV20-1 combines with J gene TRBJ2-7; possibly TRBD1 for D (7 bases). This CDR3 is built from 14 residues. V was pared by 2 bases and J by 2 bases, with 13 bases between. Germline-derived CDR1 and CDR2 are DFQATT and SNEGSKA (reference sequence). The CDR3 region has the DNA TGCAGTGCTAGACGCAGGGGGGAGCCCTACGAGCAGTACTTC. Amino acids: CSARRRGEPYEQYF.

This chain uses TRBV9 with TRBJ2-1, with TRBD1 matching over 7 bases. The germline gives CDR1 SGDLS, CDR2 YYNGEE. The CDR3 length is 13 residues. J gave up 12 bases and V 1 base, and 7 bases lay outside the gene matches. The CDR3 spells CASSVTDRTGQFF. The DNA for the CDR3 is TGTGCCAGCAGCGTAACGGACAGGACGGGGCAGTTCTTC.

This clonotype has at least ten counts. V usage is TRBV11-2 and J usage is TRBJ2-3; D uncertain. CDR1 is SGHAT, CDR2 FQNNGV, per germline. CDR3 length: 14 residues. V dropped 0 bases and J dropped 4 bases, with 8 bases sitting between them. The CDR3 DNA sequence: TGTGCCAGCAGCTTAGAGGGGTTGGCAGATACGCAGTATTTT. Its translation: CASSLEGLADTQYF.

In this sample, this clonotype turned up a few times. This chain connects TRBV6-2 or TRBV6-3 to TRBJ2-5, with D possibly being TRBD1 (6 bases). Deletions cut 2 bases from V and 1 base from J, with 8 bases between. The CDR3 extends over 14 amino acids. Per the germline V gene, CDR1 is MNHEY and CDR2 is SVGEGT. Written as DNA, the CDR3 is TGTGCCAGCAGTTACCAGGGGCCCCAAGAGACCCAGTACTTC. The encoded protein is CASSYQGPQETQYF.

J is TRBJ1-6 and V is TRBV6-1, with unresolved D. Germline CDR1 and CDR2: MNHNS and SASEGT. CDR3 size: 15 residues. V was trimmed by 1 base and J by 10 bases, leaving 14 bases between them. The CDR3 spells CASSEGARIESPLHF. The DNA for the CDR3 is TGTGCCAGCAGTGAAGGGGCCAGGATCGAATCACCCCTCCACTTT.

The genes are TRBV6-5 and TRBJ1-1; the D is unclear. The CDR3 has 14 residues. CDR1 and CDR2 from the germline V gene are MNHEY and SVGAGI. The V gene lost 1 base and the J gene lost 1 base, with 7 bases spanning the gap. The CDR3 spells CASSYYGSNTEAFF. The CDR3 region has the DNA TGTGCCAGCAGTTACTACGGCTCGAACACTGAAGCTTTCTTT.

A few counts support this clonotype. The rearrangement links TRBV6-5 to TRBJ1-2; 8 bases are a match to TRBD1. CDR3 size: 13 residues. CDR1 MNHEY and CDR2 SVGAGI come from the germline V gene. J lost 6 bases, V lost 4 bases, and 4 bases had no gene match. For the CDR3, the DNA is TGTGCCAGCAGTTCCCCGACAGGGGATGGCTACACCTTC. Its protein is CASSSPTGDGYTF.

This clonotype was picked up one time. This chain joins TRBV3-1 and TRBJ1-2; TRBD1 matches at 7 bases. CDR1 is LGHDT, CDR2 YNNKEL, per germline (reference sequence). V was pared by 0 bases and J by 5 bases, with 9 bases of the junction left unmatched. The CDR3 covers 16 residues. The CDR3 coding sequence is TGTGCCAGCAGCCAAGATCGCAAGGGGGCGAGGTATGGCTACACCTTC. Protein: CASSQDRKGARYGYTF.

This clonotype was found many times. V and J are TRBV29-1 and TRBJ2-3, with 9 positions matching TRBD1. Germline V lookup: CDR1 SQVTM, CDR2 ANQGSEA. The CDR3 has 14 residues. The junction had 9 bases not matched to a gene; V was cut back by 7 bases and J by 4 bases. For the CDR3, the DNA is TGCAGCGCCGGACAGGGGATCGGGTCAGATACGCAGTATTTT. It specifies CSAGQGIGSDTQYF.

This chain connects TRBV5-1 to TRBJ1-1; unclear D gene. CDR1 is SGHRS, CDR2 YFSETQ, per germline. V shed 2 bases and J shed 4 bases, with 3 bases lying between them. The CDR3 runs 11 residues. In DNA form, the CDR3 reads TGCGCCAGCAGCTTTGGCACTGAAGCTTTCTTT. Residues: CASSFGTEAFF. The whole variable domain, filled in from reference TRBV5-1 and TRBJ1-1, reads KAGVTQTPRYLIKTRGQQVTLSCSPISGHRSVSWYQQTPGQGLQFLFEYFSETQRNKGNFPGRFSGRQFSNSRSEMNVSTLELGDSALYLCASSFGTEAFFGQGTRLTVV.

The chain combines TRBV12-3 or TRBV12-4 with TRBJ2-7; TRBD1 matches at 10 bases. This CDR3 is built from 16 residues. J gave up 5 bases and V 4 bases, and 11 bases lay outside the gene matches. CDR3 sequence (DNA): TGTGCCAGCAGTTCATGGAGGGGACAGGGGTACAACGAGCAGTACTTC. Its translation: CASSSWRGQGYNEQYF.

V usage is TRBV3-1 and J usage is TRBJ2-2; a possible D gene is TRBD2 (5 bases). The germline gives CDR1 LGHDT, CDR2 YNNKEL (reference sequence). The CDR3 has 13 residues. V was pared by 3 bases and J by 6 bases, with 8 bases between. The DNA of the CDR3 is TGTGCCAGCAGCCAGAGGGCGGCCGGGGAGCTGTTTTTT. Amino acids: CASSQRAAGELFF.